In this sample, the clone carrying this T cell receptor (beta chain) turned up a few times. The antigen remains undetermined. Germline CDR1 reads MDHEN; CDR2 reads SYDVKM. V lost 5 bases and J lost 8; bases outside the gene matches: 5. The CDR3 spans 13 residues. The treatment was: oral pan-JAK inhibitor, 5-10 mg twice daily. This sample is part of a study of CD8+ T cells in alopecia areata. Study outcomes and limitations: Among the top 100, expanded CD8+ clones were significantly decreased by tofacitinib, as was scalp clonality.

Extracted RNA was reverse transcribed into cDNA, the sequencing template. TCRdb keeps only in-frame clones here, not all; method: immunoSEQ multiplex PCR. The table has some 98,000 clones, approximately 66% seen once; the top ten hold 15% to 17%. V usage is TRBV28 and J usage is TRBJ2-1; the match to TRBD1 covers 8 bases. Material: CD8+ T cells sorted from blood, obtained at week 4, from a patient treated with tofacitinib. The origin of this receptor is a human donor with alopecia areata. CDR3 region: CASSGDRRHEQFF. CDR3 DNA: TGTGCCAGCAGTGGGGACAGGCGCCATGAGCAGTTCTTC. The full variable domain, completed using reference TRBV28 and TRBJ2-1, is DVKVTQSSRYLVKRTGEKVFLECVQDMDHENMFWYRQDPGLGLRLIYFSYDVKMKEKGDIPEGYSVSREKKERFSLILESASTNQTSMYLCASSGDRRHEQFFGPGTRLTVL.